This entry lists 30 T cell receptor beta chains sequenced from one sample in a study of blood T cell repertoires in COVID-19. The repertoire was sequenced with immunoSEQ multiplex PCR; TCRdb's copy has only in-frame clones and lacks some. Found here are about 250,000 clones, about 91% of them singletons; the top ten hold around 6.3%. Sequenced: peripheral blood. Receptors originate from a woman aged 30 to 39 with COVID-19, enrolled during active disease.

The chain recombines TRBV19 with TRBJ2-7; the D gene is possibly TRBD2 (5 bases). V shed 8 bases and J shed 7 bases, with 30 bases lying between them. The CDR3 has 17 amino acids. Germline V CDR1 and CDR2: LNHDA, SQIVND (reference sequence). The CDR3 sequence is CASPRRRSFGKVREQYF. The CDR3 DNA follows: TGTGCCAGTCCAAGGAGGAGGTCTTTTGGAAAGGTAAGGGAGCAGTACTTC.

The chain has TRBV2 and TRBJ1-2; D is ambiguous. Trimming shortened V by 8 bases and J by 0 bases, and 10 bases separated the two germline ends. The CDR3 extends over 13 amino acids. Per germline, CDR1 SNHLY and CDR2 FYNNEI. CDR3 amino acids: CASLRTANYGYTF. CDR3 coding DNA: TGTGCCAGCCTGCGCACCGCTAACTATGGCTACACCTTC.

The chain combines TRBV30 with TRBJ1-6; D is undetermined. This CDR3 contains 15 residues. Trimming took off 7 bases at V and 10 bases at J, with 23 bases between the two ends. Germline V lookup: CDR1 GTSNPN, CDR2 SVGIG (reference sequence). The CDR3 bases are TGTGCCTACGCGGGCAGCCAAGCCTTCGGGTCACCCCTCCACTTT. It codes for CAYAGSQAFGSPLHF.

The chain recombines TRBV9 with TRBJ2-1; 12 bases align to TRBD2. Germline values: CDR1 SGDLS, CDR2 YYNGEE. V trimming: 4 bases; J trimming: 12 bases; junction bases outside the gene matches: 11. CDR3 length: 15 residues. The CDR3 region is CASSPAGTSGWAQFF. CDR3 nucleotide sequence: TGTGCCAGCAGCCCCGCCGGGACTAGCGGGTGGGCGCAGTTCTTC.

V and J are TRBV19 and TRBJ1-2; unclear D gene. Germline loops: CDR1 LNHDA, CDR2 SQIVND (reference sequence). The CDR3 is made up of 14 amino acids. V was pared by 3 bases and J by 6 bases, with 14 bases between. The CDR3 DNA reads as TGTGCCAGTAGTATCTGGGAGGGAAACGATGGCTACACCTTC. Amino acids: CASSIWEGNDGYTF. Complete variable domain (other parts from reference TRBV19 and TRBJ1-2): DGGITQSPKYLFRKEGQNVTLSCEQNLNHDAMYWYRQDPGQGLRLIYYSQIVNDFQKGDIAEGYSVSREKKESFPLTVTSAQKNPTAFYLCASSIWEGNDGYTFGSGTRLTVV.

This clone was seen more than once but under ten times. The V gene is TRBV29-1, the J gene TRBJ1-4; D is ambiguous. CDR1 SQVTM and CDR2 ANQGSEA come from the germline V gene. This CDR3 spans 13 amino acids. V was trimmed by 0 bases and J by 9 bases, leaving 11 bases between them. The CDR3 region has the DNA TGCAGCGTTGAAGATCTGGTCAGGCAAAAACTGTTTTTT. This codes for CSVEDLVRQKLFF. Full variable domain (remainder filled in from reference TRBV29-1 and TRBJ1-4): SAVISQKPSRDICQRGTSLTIQCQVDSQVTMMFWYRQQPGQSLTLIATANQGSEATYESGFVIDKFPISRPNLTFSTLTVSNMSPEDSSIYLCSVEDLVRQKLFFGSGTQLSVL.

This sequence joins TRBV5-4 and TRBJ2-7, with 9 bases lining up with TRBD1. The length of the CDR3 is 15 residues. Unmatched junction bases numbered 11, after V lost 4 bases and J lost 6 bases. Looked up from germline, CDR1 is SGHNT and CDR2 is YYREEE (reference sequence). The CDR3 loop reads CASSIGTGSFGEQYF. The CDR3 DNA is TGTGCCAGCAGCATCGGGACAGGGAGTTTCGGCGAGCAGTACTTC.

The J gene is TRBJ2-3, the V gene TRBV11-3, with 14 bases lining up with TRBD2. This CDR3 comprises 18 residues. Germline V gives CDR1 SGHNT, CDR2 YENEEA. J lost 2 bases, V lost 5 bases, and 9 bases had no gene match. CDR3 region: CASSPEGTSGSPTDTQYF. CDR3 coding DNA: TGTGCCAGCAGCCCCGAGGGGACTAGCGGGAGCCCCACAGATACGCAGTATTTT.

Here the CDR3 reads CASRKRTGTEAFF. The CDR3, as DNA: TGTGCCAGTCGTAAAAGGACAGGGACTGAAGCTTTCTTT. The chain employs TRBV19 and TRBJ1-1, with 8 bases aligning to TRBD1. The germline gives CDR1 LNHDA, CDR2 SQIVND (reference sequence). The V gene end was trimmed by 8 bases and the J gene end by 5 bases; junction bases not matched to a gene: 7. The CDR3 sequence is 13 residues long. The full variable domain, completed using reference TRBV19 and TRBJ1-1, is DGGITQSPKYLFRKEGQNVTLSCEQNLNHDAMYWYRQDPGQGLRLIYYSQIVNDFQKGDIAEGYSVSREKKESFPLTVTSAQKNPTAFYLCASRKRTGTEAFFGQGTRLTVV.

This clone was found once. The CDR3 region is CASSPAPGGAVLTF. The DNA of the CDR3 is TGTGCCAGCAGCCCCGCCCCCGGGGGTGCCGTCCTGACTTTC. The V call is TRBV5-4, the J call TRBJ2-6; TRBD2 might be the D (6 bases). The CDR3 runs 14 residues. Germline V gives CDR1 SGHNT, CDR2 YYREEE (reference sequence). Deletions cut 4 bases from V and 12 bases from J, with 17 bases between.

The CDR3 is CASSLGQQTMAQYF. The CDR3 DNA is TGCGCCAGCAGCCTCGGACAGCAAACCATGGCCCAGTACTTC. V gene TRBV5-1 combines with J gene TRBJ2-5, with D possibly TRBD1 on 6 matching bases. With 4 bases removed from V and 9 bases from J, the gap between germline ends came to 19 bases. The CDR3 is 14 amino acids. Germline lookup yields CDR1 SGHRS and CDR2 YFSETQ.

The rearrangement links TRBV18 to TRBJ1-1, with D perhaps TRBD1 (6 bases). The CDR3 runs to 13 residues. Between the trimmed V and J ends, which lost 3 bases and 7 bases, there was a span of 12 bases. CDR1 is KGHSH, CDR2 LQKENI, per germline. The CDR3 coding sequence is TGTGCCAGCTCACCCCAGGGGCTGGTTGAAGCTTTCTTT. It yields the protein CASSPQGLVEAFF.

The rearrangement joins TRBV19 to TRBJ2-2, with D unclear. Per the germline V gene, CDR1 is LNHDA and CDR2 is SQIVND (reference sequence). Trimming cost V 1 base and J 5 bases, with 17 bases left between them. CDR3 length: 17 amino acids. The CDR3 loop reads CASSIGVEIGDTGELFF. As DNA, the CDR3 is TGTGCCAGTAGTATAGGAGTGGAGATCGGAGATACCGGGGAGCTGTTTTTT. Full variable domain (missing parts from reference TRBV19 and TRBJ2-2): DGGITQSPKYLFRKEGQNVTLSCEQNLNHDAMYWYRQDPGQGLRLIYYSQIVNDFQKGDIAEGYSVSREKKESFPLTVTSAQKNPTAFYLCASSIGVEIGDTGELFFGEGSRLTVL.

The CDR3 reads CASSPRAGGISEAFF. The CDR3 DNA sequence: TGTGCCAGCAGCCCTAGGGCAGGGGGGATCAGTGAAGCTTTCTTT. The chain uses TRBV7-6 and TRBJ1-1, with 7 nucleotides matching TRBD1. The CDR3 is 15 amino acids. Germline values: CDR1 SGHVS, CDR2 FNYEAQ. J was trimmed by 7 bases and V by 5 bases; bases with no gene match: 13.

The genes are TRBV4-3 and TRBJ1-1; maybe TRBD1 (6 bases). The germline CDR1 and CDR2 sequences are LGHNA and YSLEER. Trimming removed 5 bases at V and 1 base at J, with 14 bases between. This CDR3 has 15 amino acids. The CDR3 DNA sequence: TGCGCCAGCAGCTACGGGGGGCATGGGAACACTGAAGCTTTCTTT. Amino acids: CASSYGGHGNTEAFF.

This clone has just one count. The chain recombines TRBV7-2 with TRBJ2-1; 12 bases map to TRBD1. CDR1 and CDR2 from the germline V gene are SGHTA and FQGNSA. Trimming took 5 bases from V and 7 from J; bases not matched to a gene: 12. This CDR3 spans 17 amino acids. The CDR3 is CASSPGVGQGARNEQFF. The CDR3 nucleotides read TGTGCCAGCAGCCCAGGGGTGGGACAGGGGGCGCGAAATGAGCAGTTCTTC.

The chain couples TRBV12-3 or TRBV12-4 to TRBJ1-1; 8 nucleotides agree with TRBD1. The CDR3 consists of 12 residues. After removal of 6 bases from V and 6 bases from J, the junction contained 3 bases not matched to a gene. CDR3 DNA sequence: TGTGCCAGCAGCGGACAGGGCCCTGAAGCTTTCTTT. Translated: CASSGQGPEAFF.

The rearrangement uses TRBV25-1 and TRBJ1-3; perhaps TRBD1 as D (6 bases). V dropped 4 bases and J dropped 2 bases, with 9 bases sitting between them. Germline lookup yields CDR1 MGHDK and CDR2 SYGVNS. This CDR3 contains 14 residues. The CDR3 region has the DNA TGTGCCAGCAGTGGGTCAGGGGCTGGAAACACCATATATTTT. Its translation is CASSGSGAGNTIYF.

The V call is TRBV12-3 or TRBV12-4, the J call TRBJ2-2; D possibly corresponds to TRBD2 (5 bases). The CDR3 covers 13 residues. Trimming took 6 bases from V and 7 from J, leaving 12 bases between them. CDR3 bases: TGTGCCAGCAGGCGGGTGGTAGGCGGGGAGCTGTTTTTT. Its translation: CASRRVVGGELFF.

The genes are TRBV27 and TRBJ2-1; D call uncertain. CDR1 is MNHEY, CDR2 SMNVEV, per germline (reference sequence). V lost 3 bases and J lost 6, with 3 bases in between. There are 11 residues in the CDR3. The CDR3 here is CASSFGNEQFF. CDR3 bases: TGTGCCAGCAGTTTCGGCAATGAGCAGTTCTTC.

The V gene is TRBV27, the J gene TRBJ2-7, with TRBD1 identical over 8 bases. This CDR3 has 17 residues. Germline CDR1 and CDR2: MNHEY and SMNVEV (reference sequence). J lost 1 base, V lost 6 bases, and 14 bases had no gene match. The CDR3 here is CASRGAWRDRNSYEQYV. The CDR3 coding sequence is TGTGCCAGCAGGGGCGCCTGGCGGGACAGGAATTCCTACGAGCAGTACGTC.

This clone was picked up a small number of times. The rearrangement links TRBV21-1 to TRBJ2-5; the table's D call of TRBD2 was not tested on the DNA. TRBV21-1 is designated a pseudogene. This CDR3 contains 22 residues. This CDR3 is CASGYTRGPVGRRRGRRETQYF. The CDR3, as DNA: TGTGCCAGTGGATACACGAGGGGCCCTGTCGGTAGGAGGAGGGGAAGACGGGAGACCCAGTACTTC.

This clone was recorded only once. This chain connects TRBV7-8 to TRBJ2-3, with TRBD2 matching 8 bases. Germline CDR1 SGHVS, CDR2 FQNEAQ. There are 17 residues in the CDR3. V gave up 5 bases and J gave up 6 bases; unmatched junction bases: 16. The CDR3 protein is CASSPQPQLAVADTQYF. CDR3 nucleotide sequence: TGTGCCAGCAGCCCCCAACCTCAACTAGCGGTTGCGGATACGCAGTATTTT.

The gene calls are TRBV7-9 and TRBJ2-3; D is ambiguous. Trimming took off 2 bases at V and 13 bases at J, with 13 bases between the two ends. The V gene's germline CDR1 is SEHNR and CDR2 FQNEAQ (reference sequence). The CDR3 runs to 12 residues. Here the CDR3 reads CASSLNRVWEYF. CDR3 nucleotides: TGTGCCAGCAGCTTAAATCGGGTTTGGGAGTATTTT.

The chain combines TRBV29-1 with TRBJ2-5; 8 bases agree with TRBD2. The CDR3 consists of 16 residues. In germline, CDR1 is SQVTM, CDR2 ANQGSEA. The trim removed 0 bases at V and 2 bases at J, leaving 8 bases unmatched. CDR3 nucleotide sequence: TGCAGCGTTGAAGATGGACGGGAGGGTTGGCAAGAGACCCAGTACTTC. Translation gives CSVEDGREGWQETQYF.

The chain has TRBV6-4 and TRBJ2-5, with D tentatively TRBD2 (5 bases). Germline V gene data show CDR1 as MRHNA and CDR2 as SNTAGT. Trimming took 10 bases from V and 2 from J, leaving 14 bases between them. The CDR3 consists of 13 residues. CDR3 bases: TGTGCCACCCGGCCGGGGAGTCAAGAGACCCAGTACTTC. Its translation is CATRPGSQETQYF.

CDR3 coding DNA: TGTGCCAGCAGTGGACAGGGGGACAATGAGCAGTTCTTC. Protein product: CASSGQGDNEQFF. The V gene is TRBV6-4, the J gene TRBJ2-1; TRBD1 matches at 9 bases. Germline values: CDR1 MRHNA, CDR2 SNTAGT. V lost 4 bases to trimming and J lost 5 bases; unmatched junction nucleotides: 0. This CDR3 is built from 13 residues.

DNA for the CDR3: TGTGCCAGCAGCTTACGGCGGTCTAGCGGGAACACCGGGGAGCTGTTTTTT. Translating gives CASSLRRSSGNTGELFF. V gene TRBV7-9 combines with J gene TRBJ2-2; 7 bases map to TRBD2. CDR1 and CDR2 from the germline V gene are SEHNR and FQNEAQ (reference sequence). CDR3 length equals 17 residues. V shed 2 bases and J 1 base; nucleotides not matched to a gene: 7.

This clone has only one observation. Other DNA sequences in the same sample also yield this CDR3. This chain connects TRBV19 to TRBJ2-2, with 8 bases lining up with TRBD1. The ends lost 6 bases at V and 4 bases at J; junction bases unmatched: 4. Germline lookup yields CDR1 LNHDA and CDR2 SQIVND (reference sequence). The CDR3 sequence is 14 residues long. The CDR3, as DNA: TGTGCCAGTAGCCTGACAGGGGCCACCGGGGAGCTGTTTTTT. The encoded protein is CASSLTGATGELFF.

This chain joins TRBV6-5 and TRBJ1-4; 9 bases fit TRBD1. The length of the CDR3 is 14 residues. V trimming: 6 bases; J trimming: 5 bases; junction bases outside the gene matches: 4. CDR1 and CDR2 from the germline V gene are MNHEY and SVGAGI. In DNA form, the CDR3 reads TGTGCCAGCAGAACCGGGACAGGGAATGAAAAACTGTTTTTT. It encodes CASRTGTGNEKLFF.